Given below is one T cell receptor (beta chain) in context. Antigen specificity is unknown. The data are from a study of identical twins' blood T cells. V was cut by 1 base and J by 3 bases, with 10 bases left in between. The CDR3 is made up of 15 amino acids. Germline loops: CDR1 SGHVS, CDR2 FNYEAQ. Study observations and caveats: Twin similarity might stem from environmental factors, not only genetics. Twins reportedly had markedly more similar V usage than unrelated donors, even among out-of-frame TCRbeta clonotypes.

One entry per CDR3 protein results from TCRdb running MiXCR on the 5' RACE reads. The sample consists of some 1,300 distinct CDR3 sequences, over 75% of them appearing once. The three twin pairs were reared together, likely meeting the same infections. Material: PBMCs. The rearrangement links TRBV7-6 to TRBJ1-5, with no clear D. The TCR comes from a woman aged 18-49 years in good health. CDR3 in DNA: TGTGCCAGCAGCTTAGGCGGGCAGCTCAATCAGCCCCAGCATTTT. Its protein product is CASSLGGQLNQPQHF.